This T cell receptor beta chain was identified during a study of a mutant IDH1 vaccine in newly diagnosed glioma. Study-level information: The study gave patients eight vaccinations in weeks 1, 3, 5, 7, 11, 15, 19, 23. Vaccine dosing followed radiotherapy by 4-6 weeks, or accompanied temozolomide cycles. Prior therapy was radiotherapy, temozolomide, or both; most received both.

Trimming shortened V by 8 bases and J by 1 base, and 11 bases separated the two germline ends. Germline V gene lookup returns CDR1 MDHEN and CDR2 SYDVKM. The CDR3 runs 13 residues. This clone was seen more than once but under ten times. The antigen remains undetermined. Assay used: immunoSEQ multiplex PCR; TCRdb lists only in-frame clones, some missing. The repertoire holds approximately 79,000 clones, with approximately 85% as singletons. Time point given: week 23, last vaccination. Every vaccination contained 300 ug of the mutant IDH1 20-mer peptide and was paired with topical imiquimod. Every donor had a new WHO grade 3 or 4 astrocytoma that was IDH1-mutant, with loss of nuclear ATRX.

The sequencing here drew on PBMCs, taken from a glioma patient whose treatment included an IDH1 peptide vaccine. This chain links TRBV28 with TRBJ1-2, with D possibly TRBD1 on 5 matching bases. The source is a woman aged 50 to 65 with glioma. This CDR3 reads CASGGGFNYGYTF. In nucleotides, the CDR3 is TGTGCCAGCGGGGGGGGATTTAACTATGGCTACACCTTC.